This entry lists 30 T cell receptor beta chains sequenced from one sample in a study of spatial heterogeneity in lung cancer. The sample's time point: sample taken at primary tumor resection. Whole RNA was taken from tumor, nontumor lung or frozen PBMC; it was then sequenced unsorted. TCRdb re-called the 5' RACE reads with MiXCR, one entry per CDR3 protein. This table has 11,000 to 15,000 distinct CDR3 sequences, about 9.4% appearing once. The sequenced sample was PBMCs, obtained at surgery. The receptors originated from a male donor with early-stage non-small cell lung cancer.

V is TRBV27 and J is TRBJ2-5, with a tentative D call TRBD2 (6 bases). This CDR3 is built from 18 residues. Per germline, CDR1 MNHEY and CDR2 SMNVEV (reference sequence). With 0 bases removed from V and 2 bases from J, the gap between germline ends came to 19 bases. CDR3 amino acids: CASSLSSTSWASQETQYF. The CDR3 DNA reads as TGTGCCAGCAGTTTATCGAGTACTAGCTGGGCCTCGCAAGAGACCCAGTACTTC.

This clonotype was seen many times. The chain employs TRBV4-1 and TRBJ2-3; possibly TRBD1 for D (6 bases). The germline gives CDR1 MGHRA, CDR2 YSYEKL. Trimming took off 1 base at V and 0 bases at J, with 14 bases between the two ends. This CDR3 is 17 amino acids long. The CDR3: CASSQGGVRGSTDTQYF. CDR3 DNA: TGCGCCAGCAGCCAAGGTGGAGTCAGGGGAAGCACAGATACGCAGTATTTT.

This clonotype was seen at least ten times. This chain connects TRBV5-4 to TRBJ2-3, with D possibly TRBD1 on 5 matching bases. V lost 0 bases, J lost 2 bases, and 7 bases lay in between. There are 14 residues in the CDR3. In germline, CDR1 is SGHNT, CDR2 YYREEE (reference sequence). This CDR3 reads CASSLATATDTQYF. CDR3 bases: TGTGCCAGCAGCTTGGCGACAGCCACAGATACGCAGTATTTT.

This clonotype was found a few times. This chain connects TRBV2 to TRBJ1-4; D ambiguous. The V end was cut by 6 bases, the J end by 7 bases, with 15 bases between. The CDR3 extends over 14 amino acids. Germline V gene data show CDR1 as SNHLY and CDR2 as FYNNEI. Here the CDR3 DNA reads TGTGCCAGCAGAGGAGAAGCCCTTTCTGAAAAACTGTTTTTT. It specifies CASRGEALSEKLFF.

In this sample, this clonotype is medium-sized. The chain is built from TRBV28 and TRBJ2-5; D remains ambiguous. Trimming removed 4 bases from V and 4 bases from J, with 7 bases in between. This CDR3 comprises 12 residues. The V gene's germline CDR1 is MDHEN and CDR2 SYDVKM. The CDR3 nucleotides read TGTGCCAGCAGTTCAGGTGGAGAGACCCAGTACTTC. Protein product: CASSSGGETQYF.

Ten or more counts support this clonotype. The J gene is TRBJ2-3, the V gene TRBV7-9; D unclear. This CDR3 is 16 amino acids long. Trimming pared 5 bases from V and 3 bases from J, leaving 18 bases between. CDR1 and CDR2 (germline): SEHNR, FQNEAQ (reference sequence). CDR3 in amino acids: CASSPGWETGTDTQYF. CDR3 bases: TGTGCCAGCAGCCCCGGTTGGGAAACCGGGACAGATACGCAGTATTTT.

This sequence joins TRBV28 and TRBJ2-1; D remains ambiguous. The CDR3 extends over 15 amino acids. CDR1 and CDR2 from the germline V gene are MDHEN and SYDVKM. Trimming stripped 3 bases from V and 0 bases from J, with 9 bases between. The CDR3 protein is CASSLPASSYNEQFF. CDR3 sequence (DNA): TGTGCCAGCAGTTTGCCAGCAAGCTCCTACAATGAGCAGTTCTTC.

This clonotype appeared many times. The V call is TRBV20-1, the J call TRBJ2-7, with D perhaps TRBD1 or TRBD2 (7 bases each). The germline V and J ends were trimmed by 4 bases and 7 bases, with 17 bases remaining between them. Germline V lookup: CDR1 DFQATT, CDR2 SNEGSKA (reference sequence). The length of the CDR3 is 13 residues. CDR3 region: CSATLAPTGEQYF. In DNA form, the CDR3 reads TGCAGTGCTACACTAGCGCCGACAGGGGAGCAGTACTTC.

This clonotype was seen many times. The V call is TRBV20-1, the J call TRBJ2-3; D remains ambiguous. This CDR3 region has 11 residues. Trimming shortened V by 4 bases and J by 3 bases, and 5 bases separated the two germline ends. From germline, CDR1 is DFQATT and CDR2 SNEGSKA (reference sequence). The CDR3 protein is CSAIPTDTQYF. The CDR3 DNA reads as TGCAGTGCTATACCAACAGATACGCAGTATTTT.

This clonotype was seen many times. The rearrangement uses TRBV27 and TRBJ1-5; D gene ambiguous. Trimming took 3 bases from V and 5 from J, leaving 11 bases between them. The CDR3 runs 14 residues. In germline, CDR1 is MNHEY, CDR2 SMNVEV (reference sequence). DNA of the CDR3: TGTGCCAGCAGTTTCGATGTTTCTCATCAGCCCCAGCATTTT. It is translated as CASSFDVSHQPQHF.

At least ten counts were recorded for this clonotype. The chain is built from TRBV4-2 and TRBJ1-2, with no clear D. The V end lost 3 bases, the J end lost 1 base, and 9 bases lay between the germline ends. The CDR3 spans 14 residues. The germline CDR1 and CDR2 sequences are LGHNA and YNFKEQ. CDR3 sequence (DNA): TGTGCCAGCAGCCACGAAGACGGTAACTATGGCTACACCTTC. Its protein product is CASSHEDGNYGYTF.

This clonotype was counted between two and nine times. The genes are TRBV28 and TRBJ2-5; D is perhaps TRBD1 (6 bases). The germline V gene encodes CDR1 MDHEN and CDR2 SYDVKM. The CDR3 has 13 residues. With 6 bases removed from V and 4 bases from J, the gap between germline ends came to 12 bases. As DNA, the CDR3 is TGTGCCAGCAGGGGAAGGGGGATAGAGACCCAGTACTTC. Translation: CASRGRGIETQYF.

This sequence joins TRBV7-2 and TRBJ2-7; TRBD2 aligns across 9 bases. With 5 bases clipped from V and 4 bases from J, the junction kept 9 bases outside the gene matches. The CDR3 totals 15 residues. The germline CDR1 and CDR2 sequences are SGHTA and FQGNSA. The CDR3 reads CASSIASGASYEQYF. The CDR3 nucleotides are TGTGCCAGCAGCATCGCTAGCGGGGCTTCTTACGAGCAGTACTTC.

This clonotype was recorded at least ten times. J is TRBJ2-7 and V is TRBV29-1; TRBD1 matches 8 bases. Trimming at V came to 6 bases and at J to 5 bases, leaving 6 bases not matched to a gene. The germline V gene has CDR1 SQVTM and CDR2 ANQGSEA. This CDR3 comprises 12 residues. The CDR3 DNA reads as TGCAGCGTGGACAGGGTCGGGAACGAGCAGTACTTC. Translation gives CSVDRVGNEQYF.

This clonotype was counted ten times or more. This chain connects TRBV2 to TRBJ2-1, with 7 bases matching TRBD2. Trimming removed 7 bases from V and 8 bases from J; junction bases left unmatched: 5. This CDR3 has 12 amino acids. Germline V CDR1 and CDR2: SNHLY, FYNNEI. The CDR3: CASKPGGHEQFF. CDR3 coding DNA: TGTGCCAGCAAGCCGGGAGGCCATGAGCAGTTCTTC.

This clonotype was counted ten times or more. The V and J genes are TRBV10-3 and TRBJ2-7, with a tentative D call TRBD2 (6 bases). This CDR3 has 14 residues. Germline lookup yields CDR1 ENHRY and CDR2 SYGVKD. The V end lost 10 bases, the J end lost 1 base, and 17 bases lay between the germline ends. CDR3 DNA: TGTGCCACCCGCCTCTACGGGACTTCCTACGAGCAGTACTTC. Translated, it gives CATRLYGTSYEQYF.

This clonotype showed up just a few times. The rearrangement joins TRBV6-5 to TRBJ2-5; 8 bases align to TRBD2. Per germline, CDR1 MNHEY and CDR2 SVGAGI. This CDR3 has 14 residues. V shed 4 bases, J shed 5 bases, and the junction held 6 bases outside the gene matches. The CDR3 is CASSFTAGVETQYF. DNA for the CDR3: TGTGCCAGCAGTTTTACAGCGGGAGTGGAGACCCAGTACTTC.

Judged by abundance, this clonotype is medium-sized. This chain connects TRBV5-4 to TRBJ1-2; possibly TRBD1 for D (6 bases). Trimming cost V 1 base and J 8 bases, with 9 bases left between them. The CDR3 spans 12 residues. Germline V gene lookup returns CDR1 SGHNT and CDR2 YYREEE (reference sequence). The CDR3, as DNA: TGTGCCAGCAGCTTGTACAGGGACGGCTACACCTTC. It codes for CASSLYRDGYTF. Complete variable domain (other parts from reference TRBV5-4 and TRBJ1-2): ETGVTQSPTHLIKTRGQQVTLRCSSQSGHNTVSWYQQALGQGPQFIFQYYREEENGRGNFPPRFSGLQFPNYSSELNVNALELDDSALYLCASSLYRDGYTFGSGTRLTVV.

This clonotype was counted ten times or more. The chain employs TRBV6-1 and TRBJ2-2; D might be TRBD1 or TRBD2, each matching 5 bases. The germline gives CDR1 MNHNS, CDR2 SASEGT. V was clipped by 7 bases and J by 4 bases, with 10 bases between them. This CDR3 spans 13 amino acids. The CDR3, as DNA: TGTGCCAGCATCGGGGCGGGCACCGGGGAGCTGTTTTTT. It is translated as CASIGAGTGELFF.

The CDR3 nucleotides read TGTGCCAGCGCCTTTGATCGGAACCAAGAGACCCAGTACTTC. It encodes CASAFDRNQETQYF. The chain joins TRBV9 to TRBJ2-5; D ambiguous. CDR1 is SGDLS and CDR2 is YYNGEE in the germline V gene. V lost 7 bases and J lost 0, with 13 bases in between. This CDR3 comprises 14 residues.

Many counts were recorded for this clonotype. The chain is built from TRBV10-3 and TRBJ1-5; D is unresolved. CDR1 and CDR2 from the germline V gene are ENHRY and SYGVKD. The germline V and J ends were trimmed by 2 bases and 1 base, with 6 bases remaining between them. The length of the CDR3 is 14 residues. The CDR3: CAISEGGSNQPQHF. In DNA form, the CDR3 reads TGTGCCATCAGTGAGGGTGGAAGCAATCAGCCCCAGCATTTT.

This clonotype is judged medium-sized. The CDR3 region has the DNA TGCAGCTGCCGGTTAGGGGATACGCAGTATTTT. As protein: CSCRLGDTQYF. The chain uses TRBV29-1 and TRBJ2-3; D remains ambiguous. The CDR3 extends over 11 amino acids. Per the germline V gene, CDR1 is SQVTM and CDR2 is ANQGSEA. The V end lost 8 bases, the J end lost 6 bases, and 12 bases lay between the germline ends.

This clonotype showed up many times. The genes are TRBV20-1 and TRBJ2-3; no definite D call. This CDR3 has 17 residues. The V end lost 0 bases, the J end lost 1 base, and 17 bases lay between the germline ends. From germline, CDR1 is DFQATT and CDR2 SNEGSKA (reference sequence). The CDR3 spells CSARDYLGTPGTDTQYF. The CDR3 coding sequence is TGCAGTGCTAGAGACTATCTGGGAACTCCGGGCACAGATACGCAGTATTTT.

The rearrangement uses TRBV12-3 or TRBV12-4 and TRBJ2-1, with a possible D match to TRBD1 (6 bases). CDR3 length: 16 residues. Between the trimmed V and J ends, which lost 5 bases and 1 base, there was a span of 15 bases. The DNA for the CDR3 is TGTGCCAGCAGTCACGACACAGGGTTTTCCTACAATGAGCAGTTCTTC. Its translation: CASSHDTGFSYNEQFF.

This clonotype was seen at least ten times. The rearrangement uses TRBV7-3 and TRBJ2-1; 7 nucleotides align to TRBD2. In germline, CDR1 is SGHTA, CDR2 FQGTGA. With 1 base clipped from V and 15 bases from J, the junction kept 9 bases outside the gene matches. This CDR3 is built from 13 residues. CDR3 amino acids: CASSLNFAGDPFF. The CDR3 DNA reads TGTGCCAGCAGCTTAAATTTTGCGGGGGATCCGTTCTTC.

This clonotype was found many times. The V and J genes are TRBV10-2 and TRBJ1-1; no definite D call. The CDR3 is 12 residues long. The V end was cut by 0 bases, the J end by 10 bases, with 9 bases between. Per germline, CDR1 WSHSY and CDR2 SAAADI. CDR3 region: CASSESGTVAFF. In DNA form, the CDR3 reads TGCGCCAGCAGTGAGTCGGGAACCGTAGCTTTCTTT.

This clonotype has ten or more counts. The chain combines TRBV12-3 or TRBV12-4 with TRBJ2-7; D is ambiguous. Trimming pared 3 bases from V and 7 bases from J, leaving 10 bases between. CDR3 length equals 12 residues. The DNA of the CDR3 is TGTGCCAGCAGTTTCCGTCGGTTGGAGCAGTACTTC. Protein product: CASSFRRLEQYF.

This clonotype has ten or more counts. The chain links TRBV2 to TRBJ1-6; TRBD1 aligns across 7 bases. The CDR3 is 14 residues long. Germline CDR1 SNHLY, CDR2 FYNNEI. V shed 7 bases, J shed 8 bases, and the junction held 8 bases outside the gene matches. CDR3 sequence: CASTQQGRDSPLHF. In DNA, the CDR3 is TGTGCCAGCACTCAACAGGGGCGGGATTCACCCCTCCACTTT.

This clonotype was observed at least ten times. The rearrangement uses TRBV10-1 and TRBJ2-5; D is perhaps TRBD1 (6 bases). The CDR3 sequence is 13 residues long. V was trimmed by 0 bases and J by 5 bases, leaving 7 bases between them. The V gene's germline CDR1 is WNHNN and CDR2 SYGVQD (reference sequence). The CDR3: CASSESRGETQYF. The CDR3 DNA follows: TGCGCCAGCAGTGAGTCGAGGGGGGAGACCCAGTACTTC.

This clonotype came up a few times. J is TRBJ1-3 and V is TRBV10-3; 8 nucleotides line up with TRBD1. The CDR3 spans 15 residues. After removal of 6 bases from V and 0 bases from J, the junction contained 4 bases not matched to a gene. Germline values: CDR1 ENHRY, CDR2 SYGVKD. As DNA, the CDR3 is TGTGCCATCAGAGGACAGGGTCTCTCTGGAAACACCATATATTTT. This encodes CAIRGQGLSGNTIYF.